These 4 T cell receptor beta chains came from one sample sequenced in a study of T-cell reconstitution after alpha-beta-depleted transplantation in children. Unique molecular identifiers were incorporated when the TCRbeta library was constructed. TCRdb used MiXCR to reprocess the PCR reads, holding one entry per CDR3 protein. The table records 150,000 to 200,000 distinct CDR3 sequences, less than 15% of them present only once. The source was PBMCs from the stem cell graft donor, collected from the stem cell graft. These receptors were taken from a human donor who donated a stem cell graft to a child with acute lymphoblastic leukemia.

This clonotype was detected ten times or more. The rearrangement uses TRBV6-2 or TRBV6-3 and TRBJ2-5; D gene unclear. This CDR3 region has 14 residues. Trimming took off 2 bases at V and 5 bases at J, with 12 bases between the two ends. Germline CDR1 and CDR2: MNHEY and SVGEGT. The CDR3 here is CASSYHGSRETQYF. The DNA of the CDR3 is TGTGCCAGCAGTTACCACGGCAGCAGGGAGACCCAGTACTTC.

This clonotype was seen many times. CDR3 coding DNA: TGTGCCAGCAGTTCCACTCCGGGACTAGCGGGAGAGGAGGCAGAGACCCAGTACTTC. Translated: CASSSTPGLAGEEAETQYF. This chain links TRBV12-3 or TRBV12-4 with TRBJ2-5; the match to TRBD2 covers 14 bases. The length of the CDR3 is 19 residues. With 4 bases clipped from V and 4 bases from J, the junction kept 14 bases outside the gene matches.

This clonotype was counted many times. This chain connects TRBV13 to TRBJ2-3; D is possibly TRBD1 (6 bases). This CDR3 is built from 14 residues. The germline V gene has CDR1 PRHDT and CDR2 FYEKMQ (reference sequence). Trimming took off 5 bases at V and 5 bases at J, with 14 bases between the two ends. CDR3 nucleotide sequence: TGTGCCAGCAGCCTGAACAGGGCGATAGATACGCAGTATTTT. Protein product: CASSLNRAIDTQYF.

This clonotype has more than one count but fewer than ten. V usage is TRBV20-1 and J usage is TRBJ1-2; 8 bases fit TRBD1. The J segment lost 7 bases and the V segment lost 5 bases, leaving 27 bases of the junction unmatched. The length of the CDR3 is 19 residues. Per the germline V gene, CDR1 is DFQATT and CDR2 is SNEGSKA (reference sequence). The CDR3 spells CSAASRQGTLLPPTPGYTF. In nucleotides, the CDR3 is TGCAGTGCTGCCTCGAGACAGGGGACTCTTCTTCCCCCCACCCCTGGCTACACCTTC.